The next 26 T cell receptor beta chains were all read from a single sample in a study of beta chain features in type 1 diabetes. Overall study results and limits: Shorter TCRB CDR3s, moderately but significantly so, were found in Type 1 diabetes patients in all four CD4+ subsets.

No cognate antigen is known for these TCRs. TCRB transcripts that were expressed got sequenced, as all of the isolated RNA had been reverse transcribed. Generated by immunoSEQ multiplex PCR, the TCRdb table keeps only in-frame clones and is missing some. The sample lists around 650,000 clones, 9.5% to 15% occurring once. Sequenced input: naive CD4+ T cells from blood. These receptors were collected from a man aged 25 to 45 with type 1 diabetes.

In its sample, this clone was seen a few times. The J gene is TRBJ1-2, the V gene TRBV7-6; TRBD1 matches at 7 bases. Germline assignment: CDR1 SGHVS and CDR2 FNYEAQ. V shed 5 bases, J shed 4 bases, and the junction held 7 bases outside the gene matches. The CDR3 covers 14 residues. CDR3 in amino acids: CASSPQRDSYGYTF. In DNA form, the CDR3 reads TGTGCCAGCAGCCCCCAACGGGACAGCTATGGCTACACCTTC.

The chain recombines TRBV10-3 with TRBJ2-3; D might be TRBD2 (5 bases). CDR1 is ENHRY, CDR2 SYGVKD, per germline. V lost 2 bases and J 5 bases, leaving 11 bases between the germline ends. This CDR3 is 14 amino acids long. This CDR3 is CAISEEGSRDTQYF. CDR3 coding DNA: TGTGCCATCAGTGAGGAGGGATCCAGAGATACGCAGTATTTT.

The CDR3: CASSVVGSYQETQYF. In nucleotides, the CDR3 is TGTGCCAGCAGCGTAGTGGGAAGTTACCAAGAGACCCAGTACTTC. V usage is TRBV9 and J usage is TRBJ2-5, with unresolved D. This CDR3 has 15 amino acids. Between the trimmed V and J ends, which lost 0 bases and 0 bases, there was a span of 9 bases. CDR1 and CDR2 (germline): SGDLS, YYNGEE.

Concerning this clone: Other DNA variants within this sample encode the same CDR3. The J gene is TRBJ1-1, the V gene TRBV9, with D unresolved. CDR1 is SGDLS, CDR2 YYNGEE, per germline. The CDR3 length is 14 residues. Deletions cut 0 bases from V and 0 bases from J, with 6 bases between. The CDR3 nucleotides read TGTGCCAGCAGCGTAGGTAATATGAACACTGAAGCTTTCTTT. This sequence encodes CASSVGNMNTEAFF. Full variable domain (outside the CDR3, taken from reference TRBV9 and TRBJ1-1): DSGVTQTPKHLITATGQRVTLRCSPRSGDLSVYWYQQSLDQGLQFLIQYYNGEERAKGNILERFSAQQFPDLHSELNLSSLELGDSALYFCASSVGNMNTEAFFGQGTRLTVV.

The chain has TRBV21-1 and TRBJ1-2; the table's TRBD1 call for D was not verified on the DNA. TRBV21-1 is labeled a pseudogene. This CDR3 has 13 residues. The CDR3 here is CARHRGKNYGYTF. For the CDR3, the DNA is TGTGCCAGGCACAGGGGTAAAAACTATGGCTACACCTTC.

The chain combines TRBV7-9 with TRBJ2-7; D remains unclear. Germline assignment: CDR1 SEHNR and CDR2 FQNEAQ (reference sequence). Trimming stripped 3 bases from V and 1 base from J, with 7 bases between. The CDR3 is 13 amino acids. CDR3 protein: CASSFEQSYEQYF. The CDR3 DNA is TGTGCCAGCAGCTTTGAACAGTCCTACGAGCAGTACTTC. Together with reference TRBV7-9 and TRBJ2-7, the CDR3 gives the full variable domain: DTGVSQNPRHKITKRGQNVTFRCDPISEHNRLYWYRQTLGQGPEFLTYFQNEAQLEKSRLLSDRFSAERPKGSFSTLEIQRTEQGDSAMYLCASSFEQSYEQYFGPGTRLTVT.

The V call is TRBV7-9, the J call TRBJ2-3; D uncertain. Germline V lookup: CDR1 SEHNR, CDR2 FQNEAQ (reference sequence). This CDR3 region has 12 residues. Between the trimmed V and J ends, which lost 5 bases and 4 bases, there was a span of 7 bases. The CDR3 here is CASSLRPDTQYF. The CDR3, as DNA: TGTGCCAGCAGCCTCAGGCCAGATACGCAGTATTTT.

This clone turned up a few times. The CDR3 bases are TGTGCCAGCAGCTTGGGGGACAGGGCACAGCCCCAGCATTTT. Protein: CASSLGDRAQPQHF. The chain carries TRBV7-2 and TRBJ1-5, with TRBD1 matching over 9 bases. Germline V gene sequence: CDR1 SGHTA, CDR2 FQGNSA. The J segment lost 7 bases and the V segment lost 3 bases, leaving 4 bases of the junction unmatched. There are 14 residues in the CDR3.

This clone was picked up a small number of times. The CDR3: CAWLGVGQETQYF. For the CDR3, the DNA is TGTGCCTGGCTCGGGGTAGGTCAAGAGACCCAGTACTTC. The chain is built from TRBV30 and TRBJ2-5; D perhaps matches TRBD2 (5 bases). CDR3 length: 13 amino acids. Germline V lookup: CDR1 GTSNPN, CDR2 SVGIG (reference sequence). The V end was cut by 5 bases, the J end by 2 bases, with 12 bases between. Supplemented by reference TRBV30 and TRBJ2-5, the full variable domain reads SQTIHQWPATLVQPVGSPLSLECTVEGTSNPNLYWYRQAAGRGLQLLFYSVGIGQISSEVPQNLSASRPQDRQFILSSKKLLLSDSGFYLCAWLGVGQETQYFGPGTRLLVL.

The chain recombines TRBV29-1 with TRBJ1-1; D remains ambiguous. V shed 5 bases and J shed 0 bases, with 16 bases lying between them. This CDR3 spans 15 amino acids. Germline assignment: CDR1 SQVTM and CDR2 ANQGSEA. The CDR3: CSVCPGLTMNTEAFF. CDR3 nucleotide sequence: TGCAGCGTTTGCCCGGGCCTCACCATGAACACTGAAGCTTTCTTT.

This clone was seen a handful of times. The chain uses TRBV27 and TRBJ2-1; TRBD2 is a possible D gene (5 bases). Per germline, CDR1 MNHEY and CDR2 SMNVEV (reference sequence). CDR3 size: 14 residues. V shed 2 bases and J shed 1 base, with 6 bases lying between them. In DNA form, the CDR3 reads TGTGCCAGCAGTTTACGCGGGTCCTACAATGAGCAGTTCTTC. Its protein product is CASSLRGSYNEQFF.

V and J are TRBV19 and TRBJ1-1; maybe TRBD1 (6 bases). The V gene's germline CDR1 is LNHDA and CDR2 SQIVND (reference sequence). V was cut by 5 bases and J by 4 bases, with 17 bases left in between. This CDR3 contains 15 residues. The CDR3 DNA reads TGTGCCAGTAGTGCTCCCACAGGGAGACGCACTGAAGCTTTCTTT. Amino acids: CASSAPTGRRTEAFF.

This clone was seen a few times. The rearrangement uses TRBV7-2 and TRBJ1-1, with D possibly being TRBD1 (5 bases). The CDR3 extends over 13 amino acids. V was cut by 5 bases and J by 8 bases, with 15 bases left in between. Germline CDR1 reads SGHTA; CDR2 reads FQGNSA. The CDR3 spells CASSARDGKEAFF. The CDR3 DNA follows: TGTGCCAGCAGCGCCCGGGACGGAAAAGAAGCTTTCTTT.

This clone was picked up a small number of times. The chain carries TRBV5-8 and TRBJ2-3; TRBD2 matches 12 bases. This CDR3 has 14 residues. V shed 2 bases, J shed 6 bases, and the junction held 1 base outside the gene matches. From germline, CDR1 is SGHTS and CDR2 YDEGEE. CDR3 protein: CASSLGTSGDTQYF. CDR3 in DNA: TGTGCCAGCAGCTTAGGGACTAGCGGGGATACGCAGTATTTT.

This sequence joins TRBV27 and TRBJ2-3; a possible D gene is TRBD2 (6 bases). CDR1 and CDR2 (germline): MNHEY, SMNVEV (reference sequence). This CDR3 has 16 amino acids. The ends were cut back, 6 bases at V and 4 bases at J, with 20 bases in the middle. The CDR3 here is CASSSPGGPRADTQYF. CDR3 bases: TGTGCCAGCAGCTCCCCCGGGGGTCCGAGGGCAGATACGCAGTATTTT.

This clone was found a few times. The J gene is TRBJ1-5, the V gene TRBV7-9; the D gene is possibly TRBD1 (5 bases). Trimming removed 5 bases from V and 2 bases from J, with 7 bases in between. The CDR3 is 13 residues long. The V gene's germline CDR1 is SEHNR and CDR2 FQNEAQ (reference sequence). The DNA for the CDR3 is TGTGCCAGCAGCGTCAGGGGCAATCAGCCCCAGCATTTT. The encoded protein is CASSVRGNQPQHF.

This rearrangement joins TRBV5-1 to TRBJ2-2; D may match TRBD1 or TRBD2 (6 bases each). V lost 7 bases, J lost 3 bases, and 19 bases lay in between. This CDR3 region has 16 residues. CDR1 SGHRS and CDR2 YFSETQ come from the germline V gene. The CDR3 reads CASFPSEQGYTGELFF. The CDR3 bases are TGCGCCAGCTTCCCTAGCGAACAGGGATACACCGGGGAGCTGTTTTTT.

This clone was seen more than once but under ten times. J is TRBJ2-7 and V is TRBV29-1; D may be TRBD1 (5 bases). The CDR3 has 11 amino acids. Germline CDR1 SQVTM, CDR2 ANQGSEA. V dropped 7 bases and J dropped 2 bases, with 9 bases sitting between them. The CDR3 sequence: CSGGQAYEQYF. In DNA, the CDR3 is TGCAGCGGCGGACAAGCCTACGAGCAGTACTTC.

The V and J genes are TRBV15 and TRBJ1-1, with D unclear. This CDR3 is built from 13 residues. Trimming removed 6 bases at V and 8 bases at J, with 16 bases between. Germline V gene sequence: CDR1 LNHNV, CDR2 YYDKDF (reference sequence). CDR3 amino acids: CATSFEGRGEAFF. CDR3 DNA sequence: TGTGCCACCAGTTTTGAGGGCCGCGGAGAAGCTTTCTTT.

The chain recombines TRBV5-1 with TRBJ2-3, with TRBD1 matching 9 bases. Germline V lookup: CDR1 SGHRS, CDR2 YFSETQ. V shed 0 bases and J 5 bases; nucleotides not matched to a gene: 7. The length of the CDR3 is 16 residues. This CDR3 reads CASSLAGTGRRDTQYF. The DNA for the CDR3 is TGCGCCAGCAGCTTGGCAGGGACAGGGAGGAGAGATACGCAGTATTTT.

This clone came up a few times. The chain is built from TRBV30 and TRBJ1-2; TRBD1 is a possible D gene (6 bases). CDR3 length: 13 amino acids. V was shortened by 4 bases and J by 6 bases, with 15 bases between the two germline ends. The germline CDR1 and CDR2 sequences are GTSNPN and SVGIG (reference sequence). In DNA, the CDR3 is TGTGCCTGGAAGGTCGAGGGGGAGAATGGCTACACCTTC. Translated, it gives CAWKVEGENGYTF.

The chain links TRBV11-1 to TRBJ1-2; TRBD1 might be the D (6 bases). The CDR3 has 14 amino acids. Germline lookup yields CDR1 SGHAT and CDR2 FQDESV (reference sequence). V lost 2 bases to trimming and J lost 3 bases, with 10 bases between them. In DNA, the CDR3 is TGTGCCAGCAGCTTACCGGGGGCAGACTATGGCTACACCTTC. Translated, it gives CASSLPGADYGYTF.

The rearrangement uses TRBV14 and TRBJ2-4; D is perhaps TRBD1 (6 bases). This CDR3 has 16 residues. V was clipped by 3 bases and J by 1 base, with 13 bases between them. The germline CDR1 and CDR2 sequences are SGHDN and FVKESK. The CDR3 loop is CASSQTSGVAKNIQYF. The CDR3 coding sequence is TGTGCCAGCAGCCAGACCTCAGGGGTGGCCAAAAACATTCAGTACTTC.

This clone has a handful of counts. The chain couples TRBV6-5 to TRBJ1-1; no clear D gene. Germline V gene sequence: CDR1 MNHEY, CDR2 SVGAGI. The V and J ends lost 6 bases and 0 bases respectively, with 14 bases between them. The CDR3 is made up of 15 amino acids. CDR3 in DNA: TGTGCCAGCAGGATAACCGGTGAGATGAACACTGAAGCTTTCTTT. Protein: CASRITGEMNTEAFF.

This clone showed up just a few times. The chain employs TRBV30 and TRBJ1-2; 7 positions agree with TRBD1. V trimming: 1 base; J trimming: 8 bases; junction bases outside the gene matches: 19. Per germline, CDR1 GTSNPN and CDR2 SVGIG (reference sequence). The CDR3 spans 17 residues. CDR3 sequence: CAWSAFRQGNSRAGYTF. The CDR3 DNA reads TGTGCCTGGAGTGCGTTTCGACAGGGCAATAGCCGGGCGGGCTACACCTTC.

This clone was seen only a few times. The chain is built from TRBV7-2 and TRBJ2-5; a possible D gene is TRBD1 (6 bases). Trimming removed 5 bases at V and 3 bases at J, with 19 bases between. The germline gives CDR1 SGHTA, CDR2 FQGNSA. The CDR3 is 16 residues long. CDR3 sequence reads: CASSLMSRGSEETQYF. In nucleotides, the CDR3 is TGTGCCAGCAGCCTAATGTCCAGGGGAAGCGAAGAGACCCAGTACTTC.